This TCR beta chain is from a study of blood T cell repertoires in COVID-19. Study summary: Sources were T cells, B-cell-depleted T cells, or PBMCs; the material itself was cDNA or gDNA.

Libraries were prepared by immunoSEQ multiplex PCR; TCRdb keeps only in-frame clonotypes and omits some of them. The table has about 670,000 clones, about nine tenths seen once. Germline assignment: CDR1 SNHLY and CDR2 FYNNEI. V gave up 7 bases and J gave up 4 bases, with 11 bases separating them. The CDR3 covers 14 residues. The specimen sequenced was peripheral blood. This TCR came from a woman between 18 and 29 years old with acute or convalescent COVID-19. The chain couples TRBV2 to TRBJ1-6; no reliable D call. CDR3 DNA: TGTGCCAGCACTCAGACTATATATAATTCACCCCTCCACTTT. Its translation is CASTQTIYNSPLHF. Looking up the rest from reference TRBV2 and TRBJ1-6 gives the full variable domain: EPEVTQTPSHQVTQMGQEVILRCVPISNHLYFYWYRQILGQKVEFLVSFYNNEISEKSEIFDDQFSVERPDGSNFTLKIRSTKLEDSAMYFCASTQTIYNSPLHFGNGTRLTVT.